The present entry profiles one TCR beta chain with its context. The data are from a study of blood T cell repertoires in COVID-19. Germline lookup yields CDR1 MNHEY and CDR2 SVGAGI. CDR3 length equals 15 residues. With V trimmed by 5 bases and J by 3 bases, 10 bases remained unmatched. The method was immunoSEQ multiplex PCR; TCRdb's version includes in-frame clones alone and lacks a portion of them. The sample consists of over 45,000 clones, roughly 87% of them appearing once. Seattle patient enrollment occurred during active infection, with longitudinal follow-up thereafter. The source material was peripheral blood. This receptor was taken from a man aged 35-49 years with COVID-19, enrolled during active disease. The chain links TRBV6-5 to TRBJ2-7; 7 nucleotides match TRBD1. The CDR3 bases are TGTGCCAGCAGTACCCGGGACAGTCTTAGCTACGAGCAGTACTTC. This sequence encodes CASSTRDSLSYEQYF.